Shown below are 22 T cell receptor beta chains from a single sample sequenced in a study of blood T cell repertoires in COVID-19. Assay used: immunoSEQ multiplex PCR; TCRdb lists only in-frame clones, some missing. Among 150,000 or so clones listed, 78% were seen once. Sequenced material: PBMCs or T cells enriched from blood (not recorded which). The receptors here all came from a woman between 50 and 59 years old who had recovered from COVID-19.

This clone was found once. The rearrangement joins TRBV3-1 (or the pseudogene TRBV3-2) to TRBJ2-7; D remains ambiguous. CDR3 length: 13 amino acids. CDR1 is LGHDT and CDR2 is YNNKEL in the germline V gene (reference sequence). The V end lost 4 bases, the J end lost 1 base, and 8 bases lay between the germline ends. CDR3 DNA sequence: TGTGCCAGCAGCCCCACAAAGTCCTACGAGCAGTACTTC. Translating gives CASSPTKSYEQYF.

The CDR3, as DNA: TGTGCCAGCATCCTGGACAGGGGGCTTGGAGAGACCCAGTACTTC. It is translated as CASILDRGLGETQYF. This sequence joins TRBV6-5 and TRBJ2-5, with 11 bases fitting TRBD1. Germline loops: CDR1 MNHEY, CDR2 SVGAGI. Trimming at V came to 7 bases and at J to 4 bases, leaving 8 bases not matched to a gene. The CDR3 is 15 residues long.

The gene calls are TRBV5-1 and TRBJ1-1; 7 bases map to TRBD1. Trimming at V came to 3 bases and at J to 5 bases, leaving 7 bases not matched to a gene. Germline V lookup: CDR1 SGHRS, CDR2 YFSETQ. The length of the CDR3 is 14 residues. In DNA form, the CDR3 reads TGCGCCAGCAGCTGGTGGACAGGTCCGACTGAAGCTTTCTTT. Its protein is CASSWWTGPTEAFF.

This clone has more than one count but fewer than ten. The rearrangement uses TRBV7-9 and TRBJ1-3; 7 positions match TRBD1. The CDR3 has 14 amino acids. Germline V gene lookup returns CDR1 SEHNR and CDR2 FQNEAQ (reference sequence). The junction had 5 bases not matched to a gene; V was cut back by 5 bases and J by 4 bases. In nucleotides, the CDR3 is TGTGCCAGCAGCCTCGACAGGGAAGGAAACACCATATATTTT. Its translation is CASSLDREGNTIYF. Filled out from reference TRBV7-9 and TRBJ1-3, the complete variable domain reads DTGVSQNPRHKITKRGQNVTFRCDPISEHNRLYWYRQTLGQGPEFLTYFQNEAQLEKSRLLSDRFSAERPKGSFSTLEIQRTEQGDSAMYLCASSLDREGNTIYFGEGSWLTVV.

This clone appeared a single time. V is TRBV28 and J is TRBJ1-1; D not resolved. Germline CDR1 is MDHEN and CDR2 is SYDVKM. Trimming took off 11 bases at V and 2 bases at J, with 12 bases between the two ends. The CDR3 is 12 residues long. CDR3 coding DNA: TGTGCCGCGGCAAGAACTAACACTGAAGCTTTCTTT. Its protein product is CAAARTNTEAFF.

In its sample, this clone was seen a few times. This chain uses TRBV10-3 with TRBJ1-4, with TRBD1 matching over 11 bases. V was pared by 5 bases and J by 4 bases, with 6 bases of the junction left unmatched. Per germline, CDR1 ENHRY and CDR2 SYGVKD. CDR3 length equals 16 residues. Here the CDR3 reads CAISPGQGEYNEKLFF. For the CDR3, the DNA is TGTGCCATCAGTCCGGGACAGGGGGAGTATAATGAAAAACTGTTTTTT.

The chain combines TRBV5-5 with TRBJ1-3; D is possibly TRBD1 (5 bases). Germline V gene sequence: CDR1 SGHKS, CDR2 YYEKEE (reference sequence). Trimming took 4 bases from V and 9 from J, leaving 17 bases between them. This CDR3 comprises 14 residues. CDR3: CASSKGTADGTIYF. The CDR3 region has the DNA TGTGCCAGCAGCAAAGGGACTGCGGACGGCACCATATATTTT.

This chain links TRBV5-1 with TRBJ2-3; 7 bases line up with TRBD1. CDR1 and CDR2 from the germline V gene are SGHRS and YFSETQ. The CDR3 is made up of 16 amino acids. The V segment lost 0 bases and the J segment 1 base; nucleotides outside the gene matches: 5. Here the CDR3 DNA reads TGCGCCAGCAGCTTGGCCCCCGGGACAGGCACAGATACGCAGTATTTT. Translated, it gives CASSLAPGTGTDTQYF.

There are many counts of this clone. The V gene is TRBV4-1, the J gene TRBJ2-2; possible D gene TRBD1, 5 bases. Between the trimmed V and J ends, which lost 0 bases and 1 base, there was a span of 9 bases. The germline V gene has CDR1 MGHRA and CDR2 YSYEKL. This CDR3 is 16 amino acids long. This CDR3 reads CASSQETGLNTGELFF. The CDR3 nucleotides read TGCGCCAGCAGCCAAGAAACAGGCTTGAACACCGGGGAGCTGTTTTTT.

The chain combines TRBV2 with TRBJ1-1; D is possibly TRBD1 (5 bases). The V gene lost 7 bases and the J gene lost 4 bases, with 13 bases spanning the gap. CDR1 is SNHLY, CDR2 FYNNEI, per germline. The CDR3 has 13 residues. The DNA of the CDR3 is TGTGCCAGCATAAGGGGCGGCGGCACTGAAGCTTTCTTT. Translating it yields CASIRGGGTEAFF.

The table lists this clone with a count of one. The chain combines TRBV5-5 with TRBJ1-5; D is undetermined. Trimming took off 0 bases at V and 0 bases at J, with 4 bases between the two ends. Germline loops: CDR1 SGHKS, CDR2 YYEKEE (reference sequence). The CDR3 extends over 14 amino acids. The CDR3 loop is CASSLDLSNQPQHF. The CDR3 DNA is TGTGCCAGCAGCTTGGATCTTAGCAATCAGCCCCAGCATTTT.

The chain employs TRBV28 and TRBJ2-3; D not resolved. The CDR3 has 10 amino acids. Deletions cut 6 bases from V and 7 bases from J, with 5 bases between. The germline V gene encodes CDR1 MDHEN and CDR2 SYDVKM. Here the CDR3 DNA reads TGTGCCAGCAGCTATCATACGCAGTATTTT. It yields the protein CASSYHTQYF.

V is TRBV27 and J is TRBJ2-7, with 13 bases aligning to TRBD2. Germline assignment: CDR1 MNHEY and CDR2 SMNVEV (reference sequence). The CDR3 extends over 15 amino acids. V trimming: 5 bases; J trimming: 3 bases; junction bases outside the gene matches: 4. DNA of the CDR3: TGTGCCAGCAGTAGGACTAGCGGGGGCCTCTACGAGCAGTACTTC. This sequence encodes CASSRTSGGLYEQYF.

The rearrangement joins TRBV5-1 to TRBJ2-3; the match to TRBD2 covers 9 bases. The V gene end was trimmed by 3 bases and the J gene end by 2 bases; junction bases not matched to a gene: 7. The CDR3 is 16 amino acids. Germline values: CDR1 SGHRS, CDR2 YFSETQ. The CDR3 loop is CASSSGLASFTDTQYF. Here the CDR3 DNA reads TGCGCCAGCAGCTCGGGACTAGCAAGTTTCACAGATACGCAGTATTTT.

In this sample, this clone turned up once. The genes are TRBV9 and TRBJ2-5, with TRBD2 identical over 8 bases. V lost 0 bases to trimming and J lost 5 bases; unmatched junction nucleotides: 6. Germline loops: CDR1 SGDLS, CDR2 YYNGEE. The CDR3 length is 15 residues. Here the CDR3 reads CASSVGGGRAETQYF. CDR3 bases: TGTGCCAGCAGCGTAGGCGGGGGGCGAGCTGAGACCCAGTACTTC.

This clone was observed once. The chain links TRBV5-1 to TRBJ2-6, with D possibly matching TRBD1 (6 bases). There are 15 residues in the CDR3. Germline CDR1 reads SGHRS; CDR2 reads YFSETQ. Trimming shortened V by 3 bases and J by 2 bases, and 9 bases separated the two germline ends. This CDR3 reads CASSSQGAGANVLTF. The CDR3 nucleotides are TGCGCCAGCAGCTCACAGGGAGCTGGGGCCAACGTCCTGACTTTC.

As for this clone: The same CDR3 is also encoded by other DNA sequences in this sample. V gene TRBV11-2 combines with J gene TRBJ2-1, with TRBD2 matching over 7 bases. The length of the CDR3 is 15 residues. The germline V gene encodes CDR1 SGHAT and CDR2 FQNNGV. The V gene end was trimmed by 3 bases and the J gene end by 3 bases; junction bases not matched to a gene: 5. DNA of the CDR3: TGTGCCAGCAGCTTCTCGGGGGGTGGCTACAATGAGCAGTTCTTC. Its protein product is CASSFSGGGYNEQFF.

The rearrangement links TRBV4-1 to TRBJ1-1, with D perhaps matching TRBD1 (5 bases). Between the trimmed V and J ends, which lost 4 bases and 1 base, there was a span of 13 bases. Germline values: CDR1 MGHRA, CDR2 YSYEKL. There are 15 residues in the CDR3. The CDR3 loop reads CASSLAEGQNTEAFF. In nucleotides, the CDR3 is TGCGCCAGCAGCCTGGCGGAGGGGCAGAACACTGAAGCTTTCTTT.

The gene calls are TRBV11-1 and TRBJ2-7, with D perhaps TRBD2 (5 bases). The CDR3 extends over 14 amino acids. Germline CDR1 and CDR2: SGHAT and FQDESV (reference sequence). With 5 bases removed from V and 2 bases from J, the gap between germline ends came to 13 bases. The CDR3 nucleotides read TGTGCCAGCAGCCCCTCCGGGAACGCCTACGAGCAGTACTTC. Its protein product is CASSPSGNAYEQYF.

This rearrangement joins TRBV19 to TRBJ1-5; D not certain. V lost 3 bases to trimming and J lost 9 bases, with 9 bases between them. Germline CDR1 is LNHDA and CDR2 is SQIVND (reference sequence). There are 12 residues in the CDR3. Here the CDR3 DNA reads TGTGCCAGTAGTATCGAGGGCGCGCCCCAGCATTTT. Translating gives CASSIEGAPQHF. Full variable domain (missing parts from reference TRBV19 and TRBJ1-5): DGGITQSPKYLFRKEGQNVTLSCEQNLNHDAMYWYRQDPGQGLRLIYYSQIVNDFQKGDIAEGYSVSREKKESFPLTVTSAQKNPTAFYLCASSIEGAPQHFGDGTRLSIL.

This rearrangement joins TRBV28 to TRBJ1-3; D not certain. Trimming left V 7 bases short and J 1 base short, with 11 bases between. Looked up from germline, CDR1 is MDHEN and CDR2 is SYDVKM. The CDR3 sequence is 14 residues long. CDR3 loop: CASIASLSGNTIYF. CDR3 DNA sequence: TGTGCCAGCATCGCGAGTTTGTCTGGAAACACCATATATTTT.

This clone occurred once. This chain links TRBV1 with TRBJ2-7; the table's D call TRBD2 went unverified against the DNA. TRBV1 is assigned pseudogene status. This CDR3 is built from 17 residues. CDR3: CTSSQDLSRGSPYEQYV. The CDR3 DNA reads TGCACCAGCAGCCAAGATCTTTCGCGGGGGTCCCCCTACGAGCAGTACGTC.